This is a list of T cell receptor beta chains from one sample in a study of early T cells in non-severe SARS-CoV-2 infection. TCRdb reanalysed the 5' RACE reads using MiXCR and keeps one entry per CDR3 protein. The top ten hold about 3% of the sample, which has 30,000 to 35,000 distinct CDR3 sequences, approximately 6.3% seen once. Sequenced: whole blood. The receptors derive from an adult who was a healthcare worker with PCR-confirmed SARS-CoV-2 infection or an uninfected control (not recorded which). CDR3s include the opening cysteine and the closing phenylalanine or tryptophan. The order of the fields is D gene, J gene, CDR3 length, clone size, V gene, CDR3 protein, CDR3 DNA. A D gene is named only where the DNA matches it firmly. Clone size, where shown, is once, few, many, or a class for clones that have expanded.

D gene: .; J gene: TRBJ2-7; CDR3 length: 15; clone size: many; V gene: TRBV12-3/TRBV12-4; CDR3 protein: CASSLGPITAYEQYF; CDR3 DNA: TGTGCCAGCAGTTTAGGTCCTATCACGGCCTACGAGCAGTACTTC
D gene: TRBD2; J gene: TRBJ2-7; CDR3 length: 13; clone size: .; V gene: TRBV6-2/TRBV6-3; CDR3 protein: CASSLSGRNEQYF; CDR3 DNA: TGTGCCAGCAGTCTTAGCGGGAGGAACGAGCAGTACTTC
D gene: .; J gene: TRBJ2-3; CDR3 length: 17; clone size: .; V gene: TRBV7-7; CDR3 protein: CASSAMGGGRGTDTQYF; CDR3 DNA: TGTGCCAGCAGCGCCATGGGAGGTGGGAGAGGCACAGATACGCAGTATTTT
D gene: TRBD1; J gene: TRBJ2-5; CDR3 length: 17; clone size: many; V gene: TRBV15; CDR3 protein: CATSRDSGTGFFETQYF; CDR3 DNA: TGTGCCACCAGCAGAGATTCCGGGACAGGGTTTTTTGAGACCCAGTACTTC
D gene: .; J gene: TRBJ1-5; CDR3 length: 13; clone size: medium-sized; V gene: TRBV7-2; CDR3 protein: CASSLGLNQPQHF; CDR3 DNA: TGTGCCAGCAGCTTAGGACTAAATCAGCCCCAGCATTTT
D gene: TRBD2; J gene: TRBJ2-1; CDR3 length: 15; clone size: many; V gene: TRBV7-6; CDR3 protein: CASSLSGSSYNEQFF; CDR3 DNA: TGTGCCAGCAGCCTTAGCGGGAGCTCCTACAATGAGCAGTTCTTC
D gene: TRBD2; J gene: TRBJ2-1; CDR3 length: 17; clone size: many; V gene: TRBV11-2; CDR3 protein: CASSSRPTSGHNNEQFF; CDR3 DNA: TGTGCCAGCAGCTCTAGACCTACTAGCGGGCACAACAATGAGCAGTTCTTC
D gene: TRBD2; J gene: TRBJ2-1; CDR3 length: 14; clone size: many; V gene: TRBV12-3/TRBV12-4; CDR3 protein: CASRAGTSNSEQFF; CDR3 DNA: TGTGCCAGCAGGGCCGGGACTAGTAACAGTGAGCAGTTCTTC
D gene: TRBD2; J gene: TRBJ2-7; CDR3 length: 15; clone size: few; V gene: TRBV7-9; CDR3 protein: CASSDAGLDFYEQYF; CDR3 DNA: TGTGCCAGCAGCGACGCCGGACTAGATTTCTACGAGCAGTACTTC
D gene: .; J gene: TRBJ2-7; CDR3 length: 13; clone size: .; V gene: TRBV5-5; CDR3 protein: CASSLAYSYEQYF; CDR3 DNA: TGTGCCAGCAGCTTGGCCTACTCCTACGAGCAGTACTTC
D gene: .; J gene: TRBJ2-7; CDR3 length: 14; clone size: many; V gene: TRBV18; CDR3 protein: CASSGSRATYEQYF; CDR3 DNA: TGTGCCAGCTCAGGGAGTCGCGCTACCTACGAGCAGTACTTC
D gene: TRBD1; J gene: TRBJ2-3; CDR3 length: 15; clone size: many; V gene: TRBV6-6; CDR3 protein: CASSLTGDEGDTQYF; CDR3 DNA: TGTGCCAGCAGCCTAACAGGGGATGAGGGAGATACGCAGTATTTT
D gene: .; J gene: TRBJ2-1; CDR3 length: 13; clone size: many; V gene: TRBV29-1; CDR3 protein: CSVEILMGNEQFF; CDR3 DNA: TGCAGCGTTGAAATCCTAATGGGCAATGAGCAGTTCTTC
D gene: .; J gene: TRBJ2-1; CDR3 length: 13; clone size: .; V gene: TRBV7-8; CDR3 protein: CASSSDGYNEQFF; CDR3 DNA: TGTGCCAGCAGCTCCGACGGATACAATGAGCAGTTCTTC
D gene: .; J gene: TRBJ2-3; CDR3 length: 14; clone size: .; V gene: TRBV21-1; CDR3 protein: CASSDGQGSGTQYF; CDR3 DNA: TGTGCCAGCAGCGACGGACAGGGGTCAGGTACGCAGTATTTT
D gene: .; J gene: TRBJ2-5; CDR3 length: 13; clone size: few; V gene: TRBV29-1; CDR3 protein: CSVRYVQEGTQYF; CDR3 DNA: TGCAGCGTGCGCTATGTCCAAGAGGGGACCCAGTACTTC
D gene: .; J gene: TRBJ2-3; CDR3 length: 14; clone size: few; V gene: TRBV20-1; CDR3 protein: CSARLASYTDTQYF; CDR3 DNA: TGCAGTGCTAGATTAGCGTCATACACAGATACGCAGTATTTT
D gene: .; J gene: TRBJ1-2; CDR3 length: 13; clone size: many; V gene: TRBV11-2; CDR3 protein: CASSPRQAAGYTF; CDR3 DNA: TGTGCCAGCAGCCCTCGACAGGCAGCTGGCTACACCTTC
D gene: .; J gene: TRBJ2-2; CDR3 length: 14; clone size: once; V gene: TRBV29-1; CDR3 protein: CSVGRREVTGELFF; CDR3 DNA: TGCAGCGTTGGACGCAGGGAAGTCACCGGGGAGCTGTTTTTT
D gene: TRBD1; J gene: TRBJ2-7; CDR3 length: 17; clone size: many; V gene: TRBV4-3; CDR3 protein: CASSQGGPGQVPYEQYF; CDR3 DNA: TGCGCCAGCAGCCAAGGAGGGCCGGGACAGGTCCCCTACGAGCAGTACTTC
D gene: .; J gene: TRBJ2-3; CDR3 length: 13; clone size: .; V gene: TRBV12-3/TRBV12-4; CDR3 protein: CASSWTTTDTQYF; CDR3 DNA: TGTGCCAGCAGTTGGACCACGACAGATACGCAGTATTTT
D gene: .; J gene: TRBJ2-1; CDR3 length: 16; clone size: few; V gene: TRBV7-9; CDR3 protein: CASSPPPGVPVTEQFF; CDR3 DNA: TGTGCCAGCAGCCCCCCCCCGGGAGTCCCTGTGACTGAGCAGTTCTTC
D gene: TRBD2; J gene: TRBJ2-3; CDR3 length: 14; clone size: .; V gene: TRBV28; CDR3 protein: CVSNGGSLIDTQYF; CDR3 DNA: TGTGTCAGCAACGGCGGGAGTCTGATAGATACGCAGTATTTT
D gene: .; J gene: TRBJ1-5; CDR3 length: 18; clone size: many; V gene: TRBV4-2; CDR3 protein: CASSQDLRYGRTNQPQHF; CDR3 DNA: TGTGCCAGCAGCCAAGATCTCCGGTACGGCAGGACGAATCAGCCCCAGCATTTT
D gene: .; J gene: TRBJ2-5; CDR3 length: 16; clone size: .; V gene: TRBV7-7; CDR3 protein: CASSFGPKGGQETQYF; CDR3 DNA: TGTGCCAGCAGCTTTGGCCCGAAGGGGGGACAAGAGACCCAGTACTTC
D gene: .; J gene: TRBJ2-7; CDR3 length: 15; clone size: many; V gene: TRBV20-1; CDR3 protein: CSARAQSGSSSPQSF; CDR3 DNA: TGCAGTGCTAGAGCCCAATCCGGGAGCAGCTCTCCTCAAAGCTTC
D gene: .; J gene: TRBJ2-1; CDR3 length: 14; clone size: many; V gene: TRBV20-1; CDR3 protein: CSASLGGSRGEQFF; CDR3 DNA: TGCAGTGCTAGTCTCGGCGGATCGCGGGGCGAGCAGTTCTTC
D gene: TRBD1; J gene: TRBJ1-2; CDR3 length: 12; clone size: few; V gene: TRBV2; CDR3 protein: CASSGDRAGYTF; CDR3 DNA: TGTGCCAGCAGCGGGGACAGGGCTGGCTACACCTTC
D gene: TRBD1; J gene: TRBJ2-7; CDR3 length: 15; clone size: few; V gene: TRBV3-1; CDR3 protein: CASSQNRDSSYEQYF; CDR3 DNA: TGTGCCAGCAGCCAAAACCGGGACAGCTCCTACGAGCAGTACTTC
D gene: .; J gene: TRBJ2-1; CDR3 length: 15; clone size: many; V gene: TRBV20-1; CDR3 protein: CSAREMEGYYNEQFF; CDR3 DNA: TGCAGTGCTAGAGAGATGGAGGGGTATTACAATGAGCAGTTCTTC
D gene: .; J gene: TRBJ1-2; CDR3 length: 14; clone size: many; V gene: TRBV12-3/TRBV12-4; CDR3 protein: CASGNSWSDYGYTF; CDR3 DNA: TGTGCCAGCGGGAACTCATGGTCCGACTATGGCTACACCTTC
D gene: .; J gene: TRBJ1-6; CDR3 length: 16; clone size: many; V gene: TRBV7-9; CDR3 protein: CASSSPGTRINSPLHF; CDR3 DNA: TGTGCCAGCAGCTCCCCCGGGACAAGAATCAATTCACCCCTCCACTTT
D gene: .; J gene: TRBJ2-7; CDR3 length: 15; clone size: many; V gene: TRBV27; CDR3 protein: CASSPRTVMPYEQYF; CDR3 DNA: TGTGCCAGCAGCCCCCGGACAGTGATGCCCTACGAGCAGTACTTC
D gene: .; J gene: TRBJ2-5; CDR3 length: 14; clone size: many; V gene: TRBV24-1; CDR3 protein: CATSDFGRQETQYF; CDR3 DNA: TGTGCCACCAGTGATTTCGGCAGACAAGAGACCCAGTACTTC
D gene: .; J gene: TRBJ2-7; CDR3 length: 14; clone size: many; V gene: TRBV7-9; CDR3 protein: CASSSLAQIYEQYF; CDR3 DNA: TGTGCCAGCAGCTCCTTAGCGCAAATCTACGAGCAGTACTTC
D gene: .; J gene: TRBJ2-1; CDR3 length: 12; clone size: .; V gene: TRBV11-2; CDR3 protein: CASSQTLNGQFF; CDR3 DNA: TGTGCCAGCAGCCAAACGTTAAATGGGCAGTTCTTC
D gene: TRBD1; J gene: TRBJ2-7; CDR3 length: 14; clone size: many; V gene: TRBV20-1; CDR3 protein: CSARKDRSSYEQYF; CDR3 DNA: TGCAGTGCTAGAAAGGACAGGAGCTCCTACGAGCAGTACTTC
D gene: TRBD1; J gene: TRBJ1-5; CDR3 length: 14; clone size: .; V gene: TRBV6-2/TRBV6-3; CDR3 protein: CASSPRGLNQPQHF; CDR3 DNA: TGTGCCAGCAGCCCGAGGGGGCTCAATCAGCCCCAGCATTTT
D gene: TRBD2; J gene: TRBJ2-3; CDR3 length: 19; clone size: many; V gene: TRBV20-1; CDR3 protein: CSARSLGLAGGPDTDTQYF; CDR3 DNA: TGCAGTGCTCGATCACTAGGACTAGCGGGAGGGCCGGACACAGATACGCAGTATTTT
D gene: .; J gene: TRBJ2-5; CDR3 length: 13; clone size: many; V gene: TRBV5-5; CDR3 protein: CASSLSREETQYF; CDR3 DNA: TGTGCCAGCAGCTTGAGCAGGGAGGAGACCCAGTACTTC
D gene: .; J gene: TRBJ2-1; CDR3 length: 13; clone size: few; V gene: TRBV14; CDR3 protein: CASSQDIRNEQFF; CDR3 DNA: TGTGCCAGCAGCCAAGATATCAGGAATGAGCAGTTCTTC
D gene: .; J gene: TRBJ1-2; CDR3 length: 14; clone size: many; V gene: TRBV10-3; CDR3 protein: CAISVTREMYGYTF; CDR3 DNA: TGTGCCATCAGTGTGACCAGGGAGATGTATGGCTACACCTTC
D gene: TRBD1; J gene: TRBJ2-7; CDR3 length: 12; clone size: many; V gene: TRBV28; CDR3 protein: CASPGQSYEQYF; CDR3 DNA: TGTGCCAGTCCGGGACAGTCCTACGAGCAGTACTTC
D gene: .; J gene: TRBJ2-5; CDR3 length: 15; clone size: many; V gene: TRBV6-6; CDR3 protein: CASSYWQGEEETQYF; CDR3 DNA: TGTGCCAGCAGTTACTGGCAGGGAGAGGAAGAGACCCAGTACTTC
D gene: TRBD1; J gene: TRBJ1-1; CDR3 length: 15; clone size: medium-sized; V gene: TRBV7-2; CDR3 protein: CASSSARQGNTEAFF; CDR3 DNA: TGTGCCAGCAGCTCCGCCCGACAGGGAAACACTGAAGCTTTCTTT